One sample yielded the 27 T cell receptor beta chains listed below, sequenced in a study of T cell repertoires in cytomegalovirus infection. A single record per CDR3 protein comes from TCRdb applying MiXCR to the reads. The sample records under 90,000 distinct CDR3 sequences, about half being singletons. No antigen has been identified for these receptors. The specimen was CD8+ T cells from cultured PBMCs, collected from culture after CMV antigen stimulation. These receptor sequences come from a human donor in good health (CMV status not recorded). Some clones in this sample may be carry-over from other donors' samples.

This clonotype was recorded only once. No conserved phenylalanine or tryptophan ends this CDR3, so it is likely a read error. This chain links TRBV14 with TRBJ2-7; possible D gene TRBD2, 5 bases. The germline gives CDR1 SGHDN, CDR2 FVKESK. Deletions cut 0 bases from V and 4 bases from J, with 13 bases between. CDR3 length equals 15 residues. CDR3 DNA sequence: TGTGCCAGCAGCCAAGAACGAGGGATCATGTACGAGCAGTACTTA. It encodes CASSQERGIMYEQYL.

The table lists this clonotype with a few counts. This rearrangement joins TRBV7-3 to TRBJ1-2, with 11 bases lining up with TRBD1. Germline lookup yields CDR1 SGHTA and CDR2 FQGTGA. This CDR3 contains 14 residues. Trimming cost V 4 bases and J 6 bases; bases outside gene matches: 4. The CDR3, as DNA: TGTGCCAGCAGCTCTGGACAGGGGGCGGATGGCTACACCTTC. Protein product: CASSSGQGADGYTF.

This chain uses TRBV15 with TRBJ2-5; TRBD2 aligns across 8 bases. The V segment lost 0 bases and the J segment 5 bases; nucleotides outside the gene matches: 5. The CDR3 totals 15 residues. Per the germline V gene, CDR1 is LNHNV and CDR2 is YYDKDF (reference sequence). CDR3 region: CATSRDTGGPETQYF. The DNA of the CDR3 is TGTGCCACCAGCAGAGATACGGGAGGGCCGGAGACCCAGTACTTC.

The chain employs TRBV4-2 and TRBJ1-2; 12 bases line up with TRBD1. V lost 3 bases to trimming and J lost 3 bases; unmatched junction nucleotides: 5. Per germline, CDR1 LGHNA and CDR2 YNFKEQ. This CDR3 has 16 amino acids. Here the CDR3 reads CASSQGTGGSDYGYTF. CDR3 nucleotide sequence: TGTGCCAGCAGCCAGGGGACAGGGGGCTCGGACTATGGCTACACCTTC.

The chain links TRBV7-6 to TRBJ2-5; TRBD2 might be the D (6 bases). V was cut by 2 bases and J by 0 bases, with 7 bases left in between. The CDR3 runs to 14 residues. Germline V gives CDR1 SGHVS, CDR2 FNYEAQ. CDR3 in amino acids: CASSLREYQETQYF. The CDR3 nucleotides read TGTGCCAGCAGCTTACGGGAGTACCAAGAGACCCAGTACTTC.

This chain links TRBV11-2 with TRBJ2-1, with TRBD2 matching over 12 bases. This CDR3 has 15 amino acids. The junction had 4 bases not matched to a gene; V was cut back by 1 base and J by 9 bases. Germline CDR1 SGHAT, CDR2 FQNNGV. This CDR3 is CASSLGLAGGVEQFF. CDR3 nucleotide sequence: TGTGCCAGCAGCTTAGGGCTAGCGGGAGGGGTTGAGCAGTTCTTC.

The CDR3 protein is CASSYSGQRLKTQYF. In nucleotides, the CDR3 is TGTGCCAGCAGTTACTCAGGACAGCGTTTGAAGACCCAGTACTTC. J is TRBJ2-5 and V is TRBV6-2 or TRBV6-3, with D perhaps matching TRBD1 (6 bases). CDR3 length equals 15 residues. Deletions cut 0 bases from V and 6 bases from J, with 14 bases between. The germline gives CDR1 MNHEY, CDR2 SVGEGT.

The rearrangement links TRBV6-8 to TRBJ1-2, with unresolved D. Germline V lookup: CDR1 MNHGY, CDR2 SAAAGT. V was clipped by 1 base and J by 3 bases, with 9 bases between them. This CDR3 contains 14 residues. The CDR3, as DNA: TGTGCCAGCAGTTACTTCGGGGAGGACTATGGCTACACCTTC. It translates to CASSYFGEDYGYTF.

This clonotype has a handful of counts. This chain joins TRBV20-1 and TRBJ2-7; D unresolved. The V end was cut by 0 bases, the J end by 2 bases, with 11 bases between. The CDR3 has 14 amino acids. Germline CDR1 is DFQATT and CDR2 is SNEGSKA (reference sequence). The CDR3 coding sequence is TGCAGTGCTAGAGAGGCCCCCCGGGCCTACGAGCAGTACTTC. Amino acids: CSAREAPRAYEQYF.

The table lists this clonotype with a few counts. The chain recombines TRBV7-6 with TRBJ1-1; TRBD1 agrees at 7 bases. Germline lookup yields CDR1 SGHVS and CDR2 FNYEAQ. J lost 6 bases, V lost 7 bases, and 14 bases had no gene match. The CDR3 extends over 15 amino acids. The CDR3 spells CASTSFDRAWAEAFF. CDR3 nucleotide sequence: TGTGCCAGCACATCCTTCGACAGGGCATGGGCTGAAGCTTTCTTT.

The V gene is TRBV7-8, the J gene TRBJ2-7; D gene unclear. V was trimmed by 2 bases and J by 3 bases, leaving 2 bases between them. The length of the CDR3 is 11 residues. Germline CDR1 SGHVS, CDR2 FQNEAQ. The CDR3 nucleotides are TGTGCCAGCAGCTTATACTACGAGCAGTACTTC. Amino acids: CASSLYYEQYF.

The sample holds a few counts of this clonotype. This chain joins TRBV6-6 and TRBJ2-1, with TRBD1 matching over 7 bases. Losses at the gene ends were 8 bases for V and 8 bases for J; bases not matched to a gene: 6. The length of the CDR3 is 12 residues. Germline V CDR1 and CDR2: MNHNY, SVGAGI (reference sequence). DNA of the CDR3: TGTGCCAGCGGAGAGGGGGCCCATGAGCAGTTCTTC. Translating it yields CASGEGAHEQFF.

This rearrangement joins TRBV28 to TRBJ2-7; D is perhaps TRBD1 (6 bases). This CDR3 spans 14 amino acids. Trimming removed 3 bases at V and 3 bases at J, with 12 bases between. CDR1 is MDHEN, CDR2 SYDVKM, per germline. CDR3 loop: CASSFRDNIYEQYF. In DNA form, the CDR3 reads TGTGCCAGCAGTTTTAGGGACAACATCTACGAGCAGTACTTC.

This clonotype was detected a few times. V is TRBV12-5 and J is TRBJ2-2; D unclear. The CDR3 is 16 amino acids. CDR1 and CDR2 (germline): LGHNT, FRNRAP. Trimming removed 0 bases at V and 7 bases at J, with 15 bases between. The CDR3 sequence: CASGLVPAASGGELFF. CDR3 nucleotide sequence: TGTGCTAGTGGTTTGGTCCCGGCGGCCTCGGGCGGGGAGCTGTTTTTT.

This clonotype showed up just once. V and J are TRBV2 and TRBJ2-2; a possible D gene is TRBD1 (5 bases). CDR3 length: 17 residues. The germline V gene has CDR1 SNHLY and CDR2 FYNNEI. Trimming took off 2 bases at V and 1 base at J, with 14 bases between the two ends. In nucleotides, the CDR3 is TGTGCCAGCAGTGAACTAAAGAGGACATTGAACACCGGGGAGCTGTTTTTT. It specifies CASSELKRTLNTGELFF. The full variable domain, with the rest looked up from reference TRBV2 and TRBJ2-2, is EPEVTQTPSHQVTQMGQEVILRCVPISNHLYFYWYRQILGQKVEFLVSFYNNEISEKSEIFDDQFSVERPDGSNFTLKIRSTKLEDSAMYFCASSELKRTLNTGELFFGEGSRLTVL.

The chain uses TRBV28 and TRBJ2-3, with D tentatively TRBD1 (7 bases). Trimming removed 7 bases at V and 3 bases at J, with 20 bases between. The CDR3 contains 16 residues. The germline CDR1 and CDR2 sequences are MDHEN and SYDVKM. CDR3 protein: CASTHPWAGGTDTQYF. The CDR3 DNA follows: TGTGCCAGCACTCACCCGTGGGCAGGGGGGACAGATACGCAGTATTTT.

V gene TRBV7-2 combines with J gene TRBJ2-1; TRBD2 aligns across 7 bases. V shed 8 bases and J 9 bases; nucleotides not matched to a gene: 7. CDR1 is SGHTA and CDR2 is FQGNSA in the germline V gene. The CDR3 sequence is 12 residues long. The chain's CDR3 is CASGHGRSEQFF. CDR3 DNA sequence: TGTGCCAGCGGGCACGGGAGGAGTGAGCAGTTCTTC.

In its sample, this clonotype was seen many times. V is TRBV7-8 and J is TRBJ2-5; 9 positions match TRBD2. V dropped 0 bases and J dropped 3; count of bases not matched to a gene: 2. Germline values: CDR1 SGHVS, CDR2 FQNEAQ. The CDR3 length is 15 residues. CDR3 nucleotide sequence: TGTGCCAGCAGCTTAGCACTAGCGGGTAAAGAGACCCAGTACTTC. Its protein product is CASSLALAGKETQYF.

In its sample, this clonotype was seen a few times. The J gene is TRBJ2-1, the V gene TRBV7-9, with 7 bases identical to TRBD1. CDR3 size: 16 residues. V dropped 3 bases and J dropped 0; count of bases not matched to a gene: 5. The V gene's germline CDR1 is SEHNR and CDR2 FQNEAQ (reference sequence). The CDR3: CASSFEGTVSYNEQFF. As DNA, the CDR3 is TGTGCCAGCAGCTTCGAGGGGACAGTCTCCTACAATGAGCAGTTCTTC.

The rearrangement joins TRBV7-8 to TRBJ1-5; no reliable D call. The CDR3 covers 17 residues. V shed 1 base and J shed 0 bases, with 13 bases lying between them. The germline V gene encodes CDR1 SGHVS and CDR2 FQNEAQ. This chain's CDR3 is CASSLVAGIGSNQPQHF. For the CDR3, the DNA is TGTGCCAGCAGCTTAGTAGCGGGGATTGGTAGCAATCAGCCCCAGCATTTT.

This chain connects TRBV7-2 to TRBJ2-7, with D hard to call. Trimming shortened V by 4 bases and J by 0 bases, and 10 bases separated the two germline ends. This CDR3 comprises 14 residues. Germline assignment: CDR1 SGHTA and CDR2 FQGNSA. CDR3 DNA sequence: TGTGCCAGCAGCTGGACGAGGAGCTCCTACGAGCAGTACTTC. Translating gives CASSWTRSSYEQYF.

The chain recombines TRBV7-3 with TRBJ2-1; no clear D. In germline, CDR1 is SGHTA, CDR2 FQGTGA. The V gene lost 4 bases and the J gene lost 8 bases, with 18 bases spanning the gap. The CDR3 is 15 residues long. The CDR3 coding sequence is TGTGCCAGCAGCTCTATGACTGAAGCAGGACATGAGCAGTTCTTC. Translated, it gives CASSSMTEAGHEQFF.

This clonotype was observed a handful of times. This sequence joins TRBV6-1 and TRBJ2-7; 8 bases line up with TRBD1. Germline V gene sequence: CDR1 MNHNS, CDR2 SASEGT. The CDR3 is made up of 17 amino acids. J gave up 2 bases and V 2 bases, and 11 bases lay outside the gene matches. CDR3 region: CASSETVRRDRTYEQYF. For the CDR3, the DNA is TGTGCCAGCAGTGAAACAGTACGCCGGGACAGGACCTACGAGCAGTACTTC.

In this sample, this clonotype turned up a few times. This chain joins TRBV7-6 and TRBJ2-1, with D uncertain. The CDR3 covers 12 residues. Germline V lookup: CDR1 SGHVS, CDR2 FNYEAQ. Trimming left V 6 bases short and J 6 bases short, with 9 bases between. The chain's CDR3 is CASRGRTNEQFF. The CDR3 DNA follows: TGTGCCAGCAGGGGAAGAACCAATGAGCAGTTCTTC.

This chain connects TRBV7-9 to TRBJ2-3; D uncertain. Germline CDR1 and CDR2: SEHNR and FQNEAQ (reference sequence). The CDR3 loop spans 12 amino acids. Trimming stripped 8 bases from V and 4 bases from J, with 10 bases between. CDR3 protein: CASDEVADTQYF. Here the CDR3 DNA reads TGTGCCAGCGATGAGGTAGCAGATACGCAGTATTTT.

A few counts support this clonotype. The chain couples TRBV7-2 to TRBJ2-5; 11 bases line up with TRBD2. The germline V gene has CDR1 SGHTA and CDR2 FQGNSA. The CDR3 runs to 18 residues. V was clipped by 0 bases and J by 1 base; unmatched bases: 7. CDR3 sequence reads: CASSLAGRLAGLQETQYF. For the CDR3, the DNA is TGTGCCAGCAGCTTAGCAGGCAGACTAGCGGGGCTCCAAGAGACCCAGTACTTC.

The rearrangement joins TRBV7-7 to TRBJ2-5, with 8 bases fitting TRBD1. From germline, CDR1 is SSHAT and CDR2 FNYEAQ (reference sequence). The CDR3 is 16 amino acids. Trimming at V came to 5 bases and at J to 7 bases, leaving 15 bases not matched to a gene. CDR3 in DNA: TGTGCCAGCAGCCCCGGAGGGCAGGGGGCCGGTGGGACCCAGTACTTC. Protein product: CASSPGGQGAGGTQYF.